Listed below are T cell receptor beta chains from one sample, sequenced in a study of T cells in Graves' hyperthyroidism and ophthalmopathy. TCRdb ran MiXCR on the multiplex PCR reads and lists one entry per CDR3 protein. The sample contains approximately 570,000 distinct CDR3 sequences, 20% of which appear only once. Sequencing input: blood. The receptors come from a man aged 40-49 years with Graves' ophthalmopathy. Each CDR3 is given with its conserved first and last residue. Fields, in order: V gene, J gene, D gene, clone size, CDR3 DNA, CDR3 protein. D genes are given only for firm matches. Clone size is not always given. Where it is, it says once, few, many or a class for expanded clones.

TRBV29-1,TRBJ1-4,.,few,TGCAGCGTTGAAGTCCCAGATTTGAAAAAACTGTTTTTT,CSVEVPDLKKLFF
TRBV24-1,TRBJ2-5,.,few,TGTGCCACCAGTGAATCAGGGGTGGGGACCCAGTACTTC,CATSESGVGTQYF
TRBV11-3,TRBJ2-1,TRBD2,many,TGTGCCAGCAGCTTAGGGACTAGCGGCGTCGATGAGCAGTTCTTC,CASSLGTSGVDEQFF
TRBV7-2,TRBJ1-1,TRBD1,many,TGTGCCAGCAGCTCAGGACAGGGTCAGGGCATGAACACTGAAGCTTTCTTT,CASSSGQGQGMNTEAFF
TRBV7-8,TRBJ1-1,.,many,TGTGCCAGCAGCTTACAGACAGGACCCCTTTTGAACACTGAAGCTTTCTTT,CASSLQTGPLLNTEAFF
TRBV7-6,TRBJ1-2,.,.,TGTGCCAGCAGCATAGTAGGGGCAGGGGGCTACACCTTC,CASSIVGAGGYTF
TRBV3-1,TRBJ2-7,.,many,TGTGCCAGCAGCCAAGATGAGGCGGCGTGGTCCTACGAGCAGTACTTC,CASSQDEAAWSYEQYF
TRBV28,TRBJ1-2,.,many,TGTGCCAGCAGTGGAGGGACACAAAACTATGGCTACACCTTC,CASSGGTQNYGYTF
TRBV28,TRBJ1-6,.,.,TGTGCCAGCAGGCGGGAAGGGGACTCACCCCTCCACTTT,CASRREGDSPLHF
TRBV6-2/TRBV6-3,TRBJ2-1,TRBD2,once,TGTGCCAGCACCACCGGCGGGAGGACGCGCAATGAGCAGTTCTTC,CASTTGGRTRNEQFF
TRBV7-9,TRBJ1-1,.,many,TGTGCCAGCACCCCAAGGCAGGCGAACACTGAAGCTTTCTTT,CASTPRQANTEAFF
TRBV28,TRBJ2-7,TRBD1,.,TGTGCCGGCAGGGGGCAGGATGTGAGGGAGCAGTACTTC,CAGRGQDVREQYF
TRBV19,TRBJ2-1,TRBD2,.,TGTGCCAGTCCCGGCGGGGGGATCAAGGACAATGAGCAGTTCTTC,CASPGGGIKDNEQFF
TRBV28,TRBJ2-7,.,few,TGTGCCAGCACCACCCCCCCCCGCGAGCAGTACTTC,CASTTPPREQYF
TRBV2,TRBJ1-5,.,few,TGTGCCAGCCAAGGAGGGACCTATAGCAATCAGCCCCAGCATTTT,CASQGGTYSNQPQHF
TRBV10-3,TRBJ2-1,.,few,TGTGCCATCAGTGAGGTCAATGAGCAGTTCTTC,CAISEVNEQFF
TRBV11-2,TRBJ1-1,.,.,TGTGCCAGCAGCCCCGGGGGGCCAGGATGGGCTGAAGCTTTCTTT,CASSPGGPGWAEAFF